This TCR beta chain derives from a study of cytomegalovirus exposure and HLA in healthy donors. Study findings and constraints: A later analysis reportedly identified an Asian-associated ancestry cluster as carrying fewer N-insertions than the 666-donor mean. V- and J-gene trimming of TCR beta was linked (in a later analysis) to a missense DCLRE1C variant. While the bulk of TCR sequences proved rare, some public TCRs turned up in many donors. The authors listed roughly 150 TCR beta chains as cytomegalovirus-associated.

On this clone itself: The antigen is not known.

A multiplex PCR was run with 60 Vbeta primers and 13 Jbeta primers. TCRdb keeps only in-frame clones here, not all; method: immunoSEQ multiplex PCR. There are around 200,000 clones in the sample; 70% to 85% occur only once, and around 3.5% lies in the top ten. The CDR3 covers 17 residues. CDR1 SGHNT and CDR2 YYREEE come from the germline V gene (reference sequence). The ends lost 3 bases at V and 4 bases at J; junction bases unmatched: 9. This sequence joins TRBV5-4 and TRBJ2-1; the match to TRBD1 covers 11 bases. The sequencing sample was made of PBMCs. This TCR was sampled from a woman aged 60 to 75 in good health and CMV-seropositive. The CDR3, as DNA: TGTGCCAGCAGCTCAGGGGCCGGGACAGGGGGTTACAATGAGCAGTTCTTC. It is translated as CASSSGAGTGGYNEQFF.